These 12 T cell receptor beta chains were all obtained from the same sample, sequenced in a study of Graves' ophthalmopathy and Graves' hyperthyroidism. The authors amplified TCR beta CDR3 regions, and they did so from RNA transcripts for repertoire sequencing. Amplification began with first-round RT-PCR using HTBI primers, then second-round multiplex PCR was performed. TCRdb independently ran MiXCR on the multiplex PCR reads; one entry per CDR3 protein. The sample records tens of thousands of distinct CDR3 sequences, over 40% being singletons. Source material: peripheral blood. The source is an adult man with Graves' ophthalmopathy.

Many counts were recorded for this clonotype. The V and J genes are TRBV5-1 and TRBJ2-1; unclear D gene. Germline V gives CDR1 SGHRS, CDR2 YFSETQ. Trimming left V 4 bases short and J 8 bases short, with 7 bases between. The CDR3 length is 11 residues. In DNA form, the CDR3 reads TGCGCCAGCAGCCCTGGGTATGAGCAGTTCTTC. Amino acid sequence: CASSPGYEQFF.

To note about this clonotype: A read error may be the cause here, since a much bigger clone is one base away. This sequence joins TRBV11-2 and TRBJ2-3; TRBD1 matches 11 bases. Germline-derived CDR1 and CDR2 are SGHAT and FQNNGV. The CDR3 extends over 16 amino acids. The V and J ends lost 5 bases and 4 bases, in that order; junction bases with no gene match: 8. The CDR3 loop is CASSAQDRGLPDTQYF. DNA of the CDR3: TGTGCCAGCAGCGCCCAGGACAGGGGGCTGCCAGATACGCAGTATTTT.

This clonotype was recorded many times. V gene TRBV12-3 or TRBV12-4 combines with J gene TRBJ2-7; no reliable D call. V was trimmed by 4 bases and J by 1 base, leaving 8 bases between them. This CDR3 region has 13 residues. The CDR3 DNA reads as TGTGCCAGCAGTTCCCGGCCGTCCTACGAGCAGTACGTC. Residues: CASSSRPSYEQYV.

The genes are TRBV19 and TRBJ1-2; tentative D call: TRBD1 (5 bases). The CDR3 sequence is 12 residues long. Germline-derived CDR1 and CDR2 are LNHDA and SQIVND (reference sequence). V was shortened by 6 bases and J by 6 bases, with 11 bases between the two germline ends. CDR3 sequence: CASRGVSDGYTF. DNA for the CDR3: TGTGCCAGTAGGGGGGTATCCGATGGCTACACCTTC.

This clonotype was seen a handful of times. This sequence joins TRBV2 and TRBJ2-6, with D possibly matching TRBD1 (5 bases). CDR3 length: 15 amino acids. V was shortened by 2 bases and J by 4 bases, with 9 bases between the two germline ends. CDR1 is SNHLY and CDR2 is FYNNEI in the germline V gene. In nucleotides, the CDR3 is TGTGCCAGCAGTGAACCGCGGACAGGGGCCAACGTCCTGACTTTC. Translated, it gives CASSEPRTGANVLTF.

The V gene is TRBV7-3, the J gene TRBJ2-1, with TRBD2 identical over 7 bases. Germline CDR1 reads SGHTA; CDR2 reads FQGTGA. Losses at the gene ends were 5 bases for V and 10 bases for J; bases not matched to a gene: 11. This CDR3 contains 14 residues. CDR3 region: CASSPGLGDGEQFF. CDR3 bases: TGTGCCAGCAGCCCCGGACTAGGAGATGGGGAGCAGTTCTTC.

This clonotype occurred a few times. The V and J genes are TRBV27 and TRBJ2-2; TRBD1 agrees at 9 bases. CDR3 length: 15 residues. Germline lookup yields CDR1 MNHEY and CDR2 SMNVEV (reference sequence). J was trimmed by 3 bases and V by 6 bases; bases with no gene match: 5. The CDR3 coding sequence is TGTGCCAGCAGCTCCCGGACAGGGGACACCGGGGAGCTGTTTTTT. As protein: CASSSRTGDTGELFF.

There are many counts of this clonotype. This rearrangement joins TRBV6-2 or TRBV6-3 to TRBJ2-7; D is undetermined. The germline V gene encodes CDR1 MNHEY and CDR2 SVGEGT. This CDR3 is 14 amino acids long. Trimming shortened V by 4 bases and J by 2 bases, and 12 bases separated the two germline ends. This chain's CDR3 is CASSSPTPPYEQYV. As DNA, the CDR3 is TGTGCCAGCAGTTCCCCAACTCCGCCCTACGAGCAGTACGTC.

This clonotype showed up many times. The DNA of the CDR3 is TGCAGCGTTGAGAACTCCGGGACAGGGGGCCTCGAGCAGTACTTC. This gives the protein CSVENSGTGGLEQYF. The J gene is TRBJ2-7, the V gene TRBV29-1, with 12 positions matching TRBD1. The CDR3 runs to 15 residues. The V and J ends lost 3 bases and 6 bases, in that order; junction bases with no gene match: 9. Per the germline V gene, CDR1 is SQVTM and CDR2 is ANQGSEA.

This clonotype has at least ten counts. The CDR3 region is CASIGTGDKNRNSPLHF. The CDR3 DNA reads as TGCGCCAGCATAGGGACAGGGGATAAAAACCGCAATTCACCCCTCCACTTT. The genes are TRBV5-1 and TRBJ1-6; 10 bases are shared with TRBD1. V was clipped by 6 bases and J by 7 bases; unmatched bases: 13. CDR1 SGHRS and CDR2 YFSETQ come from the germline V gene. The CDR3 spans 17 residues.

CDR3 in amino acids: CASSSGRQNEAFF. In DNA form, the CDR3 reads TGTGCCAGCAGCTCGGGACGGCAAAATGAAGCTTTCTTT. V usage is TRBV11-2 and J usage is TRBJ1-1; perhaps TRBD1 as D (5 bases). This CDR3 comprises 13 residues. Germline values: CDR1 SGHAT, CDR2 FQNNGV. V was trimmed by 4 bases and J by 7 bases, leaving 13 bases between them.

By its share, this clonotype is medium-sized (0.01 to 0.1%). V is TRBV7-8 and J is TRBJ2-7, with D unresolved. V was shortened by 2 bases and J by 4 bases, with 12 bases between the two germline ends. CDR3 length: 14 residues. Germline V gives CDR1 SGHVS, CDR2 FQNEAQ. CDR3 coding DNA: TGTGCCAGCAGCTTAAATCTAATGAGGTACGAGCAGTACGTC. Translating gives CASSLNLMRYEQYV.